The 29 T cell receptor beta chains below all came from one sample that was sequenced in a study of shared clonotypes between healthy human individuals. TCRdb's table, derived via immunoSEQ multiplex PCR, lists solely in-frame clones and lacks some. The sample yields about 380,000 clones, about 97% seen once. The source material was memory CD8+ T cells sorted from blood. Described subset: CD45RO+ cells pooled with CCR7-negative TemRA cells. All receptors derive from a man aged 30 to 39 in good health.

This chain joins TRBV28 and TRBJ2-5; TRBD2 matches at 10 bases. Germline CDR1 and CDR2: MDHEN and SYDVKM. CDR3 length: 14 residues. With 9 bases clipped from V and 6 bases from J, the junction kept 10 bases outside the gene matches. DNA for the CDR3: TGTGCCAGTCAAAAAAGCGGGAGGGCTCAGACCCAGTACTTC. It specifies CASQKSGRAQTQYF.

As for this clone: The same CDR3 arises from other DNA sequences in this sample as well. V gene TRBV5-1 combines with J gene TRBJ2-2; 12 bases fit TRBD2. V lost 4 bases to trimming and J lost 6 bases; unmatched junction nucleotides: 1. CDR1 is SGHRS and CDR2 is YFSETQ in the germline V gene. The CDR3 is 14 amino acids. Here the CDR3 reads CASSLAGGPGELFF. As DNA, the CDR3 is TGCGCCAGCAGCCTAGCGGGAGGGCCCGGGGAGCTGTTTTTT. Full variable domain (outside the CDR3, taken from reference TRBV5-1 and TRBJ2-2): KAGVTQTPRYLIKTRGQQVTLSCSPISGHRSVSWYQQTPGQGLQFLFEYFSETQRNKGNFPGRFSGRQFSNSRSEMNVSTLELGDSALYLCASSLAGGPGELFFGEGSRLTVL.

The V gene is TRBV5-1, the J gene TRBJ1-2; D uncertain. Germline-derived CDR1 and CDR2 are SGHRS and YFSETQ. V was shortened by 0 bases and J by 4 bases, with 13 bases between the two germline ends. The CDR3 is 15 amino acids. The CDR3 region has the DNA TGCGCCAGCAGCTTGGTAGGTGGCTGGTCCTATGGCTACACCTTC. It specifies CASSLVGGWSYGYTF.

The V gene is TRBV18, the J gene TRBJ2-1, with D uncertain. The V end lost 6 bases, the J end lost 0 bases, and 12 bases lay between the germline ends. The V gene's germline CDR1 is KGHSH and CDR2 LQKENI. The length of the CDR3 is 15 residues. The CDR3 sequence: CASSLTPSSYNEQFF. CDR3 coding DNA: TGTGCCAGCTCCTTAACTCCGAGCTCCTACAATGAGCAGTTCTTC.

There are a few counts of this clone. The identical CDR3 is also encoded by other nucleotide sequences in the sample. The chain uses TRBV5-4 and TRBJ1-2; TRBD1 might be the D (5 bases). Germline assignment: CDR1 SGHNT and CDR2 YYREEE (reference sequence). The V end lost 1 base, the J end lost 2 bases, and 9 bases lay between the germline ends. The CDR3 length is 14 residues. Written as DNA, the CDR3 is TGTGCCAGCAGCTTGCCGGGGACGAACTATGGCTACACCTTC. Amino acid sequence: CASSLPGTNYGYTF. Together with reference TRBV5-4 and TRBJ1-2, the CDR3 gives the full variable domain: ETGVTQSPTHLIKTRGQQVTLRCSSQSGHNTVSWYQQALGQGPQFIFQYYREEENGRGNFPPRFSGLQFPNYSSELNVNALELDDSALYLCASSLPGTNYGYTFGSGTRLTVV.

This sequence joins TRBV5-1 and TRBJ2-1; the D is unclear. V was trimmed by 0 bases and J by 10 bases, leaving 8 bases between them. CDR3 length equals 12 residues. CDR1 and CDR2 (germline): SGHRS, YFSETQ. The DNA of the CDR3 is TGCGCCAGCAGCTTGGGTGGTCGGGAGCAGTTCTTC. Amino acid sequence: CASSLGGREQFF.

The chain recombines TRBV28 with TRBJ2-3, with 8 nucleotides matching TRBD2. Looked up from germline, CDR1 is MDHEN and CDR2 is SYDVKM. J lost 4 bases, V lost 3 bases, and 6 bases had no gene match. The CDR3 sequence is 15 residues long. CDR3 amino acids: CASSFFGRESDTQYF. The CDR3 bases are TGTGCCAGCAGTTTCTTCGGGAGGGAATCAGATACGCAGTATTTT.

The chain couples TRBV19 to TRBJ1-2; D ambiguous. CDR3 size: 11 residues. Trimming took 8 bases from V and 6 from J, leaving 10 bases between them. Germline CDR1 LNHDA, CDR2 SQIVND (reference sequence). DNA for the CDR3: TGTGCCAGTGGTAAGACGGATGGCTACACCTTC. Its protein is CASGKTDGYTF.

The chain carries TRBV10-3 and TRBJ1-2, with 11 bases lining up with TRBD1. The CDR3 loop spans 13 amino acids. The ends lost 7 bases at V and 4 bases at J; junction bases unmatched: 2. Germline V gene data show CDR1 as ENHRY and CDR2 as SYGVKD. CDR3 amino acids: CAITGTGGYGYTF. Written as DNA, the CDR3 is TGTGCCATCACCGGGACAGGGGGCTATGGCTACACCTTC.

A single count supports this clone. This chain connects TRBV28 to TRBJ1-5, with D perhaps matching TRBD1 (5 bases). Germline V lookup: CDR1 MDHEN, CDR2 SYDVKM. The CDR3 is 14 amino acids. Trimming removed 6 bases at V and 6 bases at J, with 15 bases between. CDR3 region: CASRTPAGAQPQHF. In nucleotides, the CDR3 is TGTGCCAGCAGGACCCCTGCCGGGGCTCAGCCCCAGCATTTT. The variable domain in full, with the rest retrieved from reference TRBV28 and TRBJ1-5, is DVKVTQSSRYLVKRTGEKVFLECVQDMDHENMFWYRQDPGLGLRLIYFSYDVKMKEKGDIPEGYSVSREKKERFSLILESASTNQTSMYLCASRTPAGAQPQHFGDGTRLSIL.

The chain has TRBV30 and TRBJ2-3; D remains ambiguous. V was cut by 6 bases and J by 6 bases, with 10 bases left in between. Per germline, CDR1 GTSNPN and CDR2 SVGIG (reference sequence). The CDR3 length is 11 residues. The CDR3 region is CACSKKDTQYF. The CDR3 coding sequence is TGTGCCTGCTCGAAAAAGGATACGCAGTATTTT.

The chain joins TRBV6-5 to TRBJ2-7; the match to TRBD2 covers 10 bases. Germline CDR1 is MNHEY and CDR2 is SVGAGI. The CDR3 sequence is 14 residues long. The junction had 3 bases not matched to a gene; V was cut back by 2 bases and J by 5 bases. The CDR3 region is CASSYASGSDEQYF. In DNA, the CDR3 is TGTGCCAGCAGTTACGCTAGCGGGAGCGACGAGCAGTACTTC.

J is TRBJ2-1 and V is TRBV6-1, with D possibly matching TRBD1 (6 bases). There are 14 residues in the CDR3. Trimming removed 8 bases from V and 7 bases from J, with 18 bases in between. Germline V gene data show CDR1 as MNHNS and CDR2 as SASEGT. In nucleotides, the CDR3 is TGTGCCAGCGGGGGCTACCAATCCAAGAATGAGCAGTTCTTC. Residues: CASGGYQSKNEQFF.

This rearrangement joins TRBV7-9 to TRBJ1-3; no clear D. With 3 bases removed from V and 0 bases from J, the gap between germline ends came to 6 bases. CDR1 is SEHNR, CDR2 FQNEAQ, per germline (reference sequence). CDR3 length: 14 amino acids. The CDR3 DNA is TGTGCCAGCAGCTTCGGACTCTCTGGAAACACCATATATTTT. Translation gives CASSFGLSGNTIYF.

This chain links TRBV7-2 with TRBJ2-5; D remains ambiguous. This CDR3 has 14 residues. Germline V lookup: CDR1 SGHTA, CDR2 FQGNSA. V was cut by 2 bases and J by 3 bases, with 10 bases left in between. The DNA of the CDR3 is TGTGCCAGCAGCTTATCGGGCAGAAAAGAGACCCAGTACTTC. It is translated as CASSLSGRKETQYF.

CDR3 in DNA: TGTGCCAGCAGCGCGGCCGGGGGATACGAGCAGTACTTC. Amino acids: CASSAAGGYEQYF. V is TRBV9 and J is TRBJ2-7; D is possibly TRBD2 (6 bases). Germline V gene lookup returns CDR1 SGDLS and CDR2 YYNGEE. The CDR3 extends over 13 amino acids. The V end was cut by 3 bases, the J end by 4 bases, with 11 bases between. The full variable domain, its missing parts supplied by reference TRBV9 and TRBJ2-7, is DSGVTQTPKHLITATGQRVTLRCSPRSGDLSVYWYQQSLDQGLQFLIQYYNGEERAKGNILERFSAQQFPDLHSELNLSSLELGDSALYFCASSAAGGYEQYFGPGTRLTVT.

The rearrangement joins TRBV19 to TRBJ2-3; the match to TRBD1 covers 7 bases. CDR1 and CDR2 (germline): LNHDA, SQIVND (reference sequence). This CDR3 has 14 residues. Germline trimming cut 7 bases from V and 5 bases from J; bases unmatched to any gene: 9. CDR3 in DNA: TGTGCCAGTACCGTGACAGGGTGGAGAGATACGCAGTATTTT. Its translation: CASTVTGWRDTQYF.

The chain combines TRBV19 with TRBJ2-7, with TRBD1 identical over 8 bases. V lost 4 bases and J lost 3; bases outside the gene matches: 11. This CDR3 has 16 residues. CDR1 and CDR2 from the germline V gene are LNHDA and SQIVND (reference sequence). The CDR3 region has the DNA TGTGCCAGTAGTACCGAGACAGGGGTTTATCGCTACGAGCAGTACTTC. Translating gives CASSTETGVYRYEQYF.

The V gene is TRBV9, the J gene TRBJ1-1, with 10 positions matching TRBD1. This CDR3 spans 14 amino acids. Germline assignment: CDR1 SGDLS and CDR2 YYNGEE. The V and J ends lost 4 bases and 3 bases, in that order; junction bases with no gene match: 3. CDR3 protein: CASSLGTGDTEAFF. In DNA, the CDR3 is TGTGCCAGCAGCCTCGGGACAGGGGACACTGAAGCTTTCTTT.

The V call is TRBV7-9, the J call TRBJ1-5; D is perhaps TRBD1 (5 bases). The germline CDR1 and CDR2 sequences are SEHNR and FQNEAQ (reference sequence). CDR3 length: 12 amino acids. V lost 6 bases to trimming and J lost 6 bases, with 9 bases between them. The CDR3 bases are TGTGCCAGCAGTCGAGGGACTCAGCCCCAGCATTTT. Protein: CASSRGTQPQHF.

The chain carries TRBV7-9 and TRBJ1-4, with D perhaps matching TRBD1 (5 bases). There are 14 residues in the CDR3. Trimming pared 5 bases from V and 5 bases from J, leaving 12 bases between. CDR1 SEHNR and CDR2 FQNEAQ come from the germline V gene (reference sequence). In DNA form, the CDR3 reads TGTGCCAGCAGCACCTCGGGGACCAATGAAAAACTGTTTTTT. Translated: CASSTSGTNEKLFF.

The chain is built from TRBV27 and TRBJ1-1; D remains unclear. Trimming left V 10 bases short and J 2 bases short, with 14 bases between. Germline CDR1 reads MNHEY; CDR2 reads SMNVEV (reference sequence). The CDR3 loop spans 13 amino acids. In DNA form, the CDR3 reads TGTGCCACCTCACCGCAGGTCAACACTGAAGCTTTCTTT. Encoded protein: CATSPQVNTEAFF.

V is TRBV9 and J is TRBJ2-2, with 12 bases lining up with TRBD1. This CDR3 has 17 residues. V shed 1 base, J shed 7 bases, and the junction held 8 bases outside the gene matches. Germline CDR1 SGDLS, CDR2 YYNGEE. The CDR3 sequence: CASSVSRDRGRDGELFF. CDR3 DNA sequence: TGTGCCAGCAGCGTAAGCCGGGACAGGGGGCGCGACGGGGAGCTGTTTTTT.

The V and J genes are TRBV10-3 and TRBJ1-5, with no clear D. The germline V gene has CDR1 ENHRY and CDR2 SYGVKD. Trimming took 3 bases from V and 2 from J, leaving 8 bases between them. The CDR3 has 14 amino acids. The CDR3 coding sequence is TGTGCCATCAGTGACCCGCCAGGCAATCAGCCCCAGCATTTT. It encodes CAISDPPGNQPQHF.

The chain employs TRBV2 and TRBJ1-3, with 7 bases that match TRBD1. This CDR3 contains 15 residues. Germline V gene sequence: CDR1 SNHLY, CDR2 FYNNEI. The trim removed 1 base at V and 7 bases at J, leaving 7 bases unmatched. The CDR3 region is CASSEESAGGNTIYF. CDR3 nucleotides: TGTGCCAGCAGTGAAGAAAGTGCAGGGGGGAACACCATATATTTT.

V usage is TRBV7-9 and J usage is TRBJ1-2; tentatively, D is TRBD1 (5 bases). Germline values: CDR1 SEHNR, CDR2 FQNEAQ (reference sequence). Between the trimmed V and J ends, which lost 6 bases and 8 bases, there was a span of 13 bases. CDR3 length: 12 residues. The CDR3 loop is CASRSGVRGYTF. CDR3 DNA sequence: TGTGCCAGCAGGTCGGGGGTCAGAGGCTACACCTTC.

Points on this clone: At the DNA level, this CDR3 is encoded by other sequences in the same sample as well. The chain recombines TRBV5-1 with TRBJ2-5; D assignment may be TRBD1 or TRBD2 (6 bases each). V was cut by 4 bases and J by 5 bases, with 9 bases left in between. Germline CDR1 reads SGHRS; CDR2 reads YFSETQ. CDR3 length equals 12 residues. The CDR3 nucleotides are TGCGCCAGCAGCGGAGGGGGGGAGACCCAGTACTTC. Its translation: CASSGGGETQYF.

The chain links TRBV7-9 to TRBJ1-5; no definite D call. From germline, CDR1 is SEHNR and CDR2 FQNEAQ (reference sequence). Trimming removed 7 bases at V and 4 bases at J, with 14 bases between. There are 14 residues in the CDR3. CDR3 bases: TGTGCCAGCAACCTCCCGAAGGAGAATCAGCCCCAGCATTTT. Translating gives CASNLPKENQPQHF.

The rearrangement links TRBV2 to TRBJ2-1; D might be TRBD1 (6 bases). CDR1 and CDR2 (germline): SNHLY, FYNNEI. There are 17 residues in the CDR3. V dropped 0 bases and J dropped 9 bases, with 21 bases sitting between them. The CDR3 bases are TGTGCCAGCAGTGAAGCGCCCGCAATGGGACATCCGGGTGAGCAGTTCTTC. It specifies CASSEAPAMGHPGEQFF. The whole variable domain, remainder taken from reference TRBV2 and TRBJ2-1, is EPEVTQTPSHQVTQMGQEVILRCVPISNHLYFYWYRQILGQKVEFLVSFYNNEISEKSEIFDDQFSVERPDGSNFTLKIRSTKLEDSAMYFCASSEAPAMGHPGEQFFGPGTRLTVL.